This T cell receptor beta chain was retrieved from a study of T cell repertoires in cytomegalovirus infection. This clonotype appeared many times. What it recognizes is unknown. TCRdb fed the reads into MiXCR, producing one record per CDR3 protein. The sample comprises some 270,000 distinct CDR3 sequences, around 20% of which are singletons, and roughly 19% rests with the top ten. The CDR3 has 13 amino acids. V was pared by 3 bases and J by 4 bases, with 9 bases between. General study findings and limits: HLA-C-restricted, CMV-specific TCR beta clonotypes were dominant ex vivo.

V is TRBV12-3 or TRBV12-4 and J is TRBJ1-1; D call uncertain. The receptor was derived from a human donor in good health (CMV status not recorded). Some clones in this sample may be carry-over from other donors' samples. The sample was cultured PBMCs, taken from culture after CMV antigen stimulation. Written as DNA, the CDR3 is TGTGCCAGCAGTTTTGAAGGGAGCACTGAAGCTTTCTTT. Its protein product is CASSFEGSTEAFF.